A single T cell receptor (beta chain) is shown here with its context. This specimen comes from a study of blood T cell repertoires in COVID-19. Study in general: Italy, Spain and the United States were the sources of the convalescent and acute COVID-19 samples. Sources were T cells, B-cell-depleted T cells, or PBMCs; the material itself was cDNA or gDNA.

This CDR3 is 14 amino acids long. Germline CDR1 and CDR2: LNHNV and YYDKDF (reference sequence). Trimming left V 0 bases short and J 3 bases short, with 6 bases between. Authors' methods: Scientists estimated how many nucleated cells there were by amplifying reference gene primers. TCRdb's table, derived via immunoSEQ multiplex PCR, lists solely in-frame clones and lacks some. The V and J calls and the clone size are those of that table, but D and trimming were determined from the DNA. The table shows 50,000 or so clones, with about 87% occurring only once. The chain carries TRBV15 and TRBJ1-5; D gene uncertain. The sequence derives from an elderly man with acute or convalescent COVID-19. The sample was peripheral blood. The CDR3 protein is CATSREENNQPQHF. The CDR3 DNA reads TGTGCCACCAGCAGAGAGGAGAACAATCAGCCCCAGCATTTT. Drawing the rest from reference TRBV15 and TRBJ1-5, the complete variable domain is DAMVIQNPRYQVTQFGKPVTLSCSQTLNHNVMYWYQQKSSQAPKLLFHYYDKDFNNEADTPDNFQSRRPNTSFCFLDIRSPGLGDTAMYLCATSREENNQPQHFGDGTRLSIL.